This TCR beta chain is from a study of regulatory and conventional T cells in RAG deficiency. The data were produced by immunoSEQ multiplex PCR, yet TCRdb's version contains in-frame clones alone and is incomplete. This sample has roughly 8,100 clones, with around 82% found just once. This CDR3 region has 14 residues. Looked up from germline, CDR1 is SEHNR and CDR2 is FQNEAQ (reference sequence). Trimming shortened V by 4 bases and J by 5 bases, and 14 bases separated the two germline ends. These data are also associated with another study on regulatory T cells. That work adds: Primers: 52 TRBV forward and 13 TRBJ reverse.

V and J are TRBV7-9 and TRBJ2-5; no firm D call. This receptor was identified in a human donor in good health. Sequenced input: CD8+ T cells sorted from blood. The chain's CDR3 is CASSSAMGMETQYF. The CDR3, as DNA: TGTGCCAGCAGCTCCGCCATGGGGATGGAGACCCAGTACTTC.